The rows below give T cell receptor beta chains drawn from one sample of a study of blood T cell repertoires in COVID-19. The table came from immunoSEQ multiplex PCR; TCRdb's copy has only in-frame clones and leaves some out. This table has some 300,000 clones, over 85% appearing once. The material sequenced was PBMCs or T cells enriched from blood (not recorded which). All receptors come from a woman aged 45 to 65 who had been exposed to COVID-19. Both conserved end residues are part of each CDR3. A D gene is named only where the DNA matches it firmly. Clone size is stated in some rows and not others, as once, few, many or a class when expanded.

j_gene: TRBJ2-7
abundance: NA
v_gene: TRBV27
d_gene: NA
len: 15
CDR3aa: CASSPGQGLSYEQYF
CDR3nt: TGTGCCAGCAGCCCGGGGCAGGGGTTGTCCTACGAGCAGTACTTC

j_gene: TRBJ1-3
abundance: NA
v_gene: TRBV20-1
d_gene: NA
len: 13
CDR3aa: CSASEGFGNTIYF
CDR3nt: TGCAGTGCTAGTGAGGGCTTTGGAAACACCATATATTTT

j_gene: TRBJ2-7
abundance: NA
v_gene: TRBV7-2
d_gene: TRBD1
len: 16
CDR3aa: CASSLAPGGGGYEQYF
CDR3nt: TGTGCCAGCAGCTTAGCTCCAGGGGGTGGTGGGTACGAGCAGTACTTC

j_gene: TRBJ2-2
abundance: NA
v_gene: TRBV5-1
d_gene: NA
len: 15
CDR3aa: CASSLSAGAAGELFF
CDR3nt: TGCGCCAGCAGCTTGAGTGCGGGGGCAGCCGGGGAGCTGTTTTTT

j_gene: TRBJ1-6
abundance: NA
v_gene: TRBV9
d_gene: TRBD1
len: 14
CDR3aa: CASSVGTGGSPLHF
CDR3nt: TGTGCCAGCAGCGTGGGGACAGGGGGTTCACCCCTCCACTTT

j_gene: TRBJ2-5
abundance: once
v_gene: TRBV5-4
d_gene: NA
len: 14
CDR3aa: CASSLETTQETQYF
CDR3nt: TGTGCCAGCAGCTTGGAGACTACCCAAGAGACCCAGTACTTC

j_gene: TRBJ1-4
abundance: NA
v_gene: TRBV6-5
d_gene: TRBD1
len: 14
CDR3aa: CASTDRASNEKLFF
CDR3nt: TGTGCCAGCACCGACAGGGCGTCTAATGAAAAACTGTTTTTT

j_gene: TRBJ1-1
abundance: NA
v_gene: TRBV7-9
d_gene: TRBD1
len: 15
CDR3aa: CASSPPTGVFTEAFF
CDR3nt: TGTGCCAGCAGCCCCCCGACAGGGGTTTTCACTGAAGCTTTCTTT

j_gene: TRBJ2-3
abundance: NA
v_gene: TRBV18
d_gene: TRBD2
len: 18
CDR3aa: CASSPKIGTSASTDTQYF
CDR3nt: TGTGCCAGCTCACCAAAAATCGGGACTAGCGCTAGCACAGATACGCAGTATTTT

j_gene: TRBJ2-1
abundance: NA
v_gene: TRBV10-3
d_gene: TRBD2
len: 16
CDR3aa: CAITSGLAGAYNEQFF
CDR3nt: TGTGCCATCACTTCGGGACTAGCGGGGGCCTACAATGAGCAGTTCTTC

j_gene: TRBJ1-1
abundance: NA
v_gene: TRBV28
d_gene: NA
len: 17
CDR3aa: CASSFIVSGETNTKAFF
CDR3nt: TGTGCCAGCAGTTTTATAGTCAGTGGAGAAACTAATACGAAGGCTTTCTTT

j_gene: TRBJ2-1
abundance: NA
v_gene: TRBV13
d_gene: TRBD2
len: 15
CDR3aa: CASSRGGTIGSSQFF
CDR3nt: TGTGCCAGCAGCCGGGGAGGGACCATAGGCAGTTCGCAGTTCTTC

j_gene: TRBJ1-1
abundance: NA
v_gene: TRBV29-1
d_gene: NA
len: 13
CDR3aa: CSVDETGNTEAFF
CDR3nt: TGCAGCGTCGACGAAACAGGGAACACTGAAGCTTTCTTT

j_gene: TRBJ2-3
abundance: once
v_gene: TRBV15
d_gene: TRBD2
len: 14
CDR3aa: CATSPTSGGALRYF
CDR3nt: TGTGCCACCAGCCCCACTAGCGGGGGGGCCTTACGGTATTTT

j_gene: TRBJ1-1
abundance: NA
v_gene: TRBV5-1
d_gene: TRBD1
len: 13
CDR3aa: CASSVDRGTEAFF
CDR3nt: TGCGCCAGCAGCGTGGACAGGGGCACTGAAGCTTTCTTT

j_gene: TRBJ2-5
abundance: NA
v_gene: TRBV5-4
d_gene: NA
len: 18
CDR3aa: CASSPAGGGTGYQETQYF
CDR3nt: TGTGCCAGCAGCCCCGCAGGTGGGGGGACGGGGTACCAAGAGACCCAGTACTTC

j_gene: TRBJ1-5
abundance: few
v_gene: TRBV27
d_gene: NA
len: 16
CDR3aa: CASSAEDPRYSQPQHF
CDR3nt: TGTGCCAGCAGTGCGGAGGATCCCCGCTACAGTCAGCCCCAGCATTTT

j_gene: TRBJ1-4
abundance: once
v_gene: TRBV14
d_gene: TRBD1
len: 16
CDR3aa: CASSRGQASGKEKLFF
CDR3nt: TGTGCCAGCAGCCGCGGACAGGCCTCCGGAAAGGAAAAACTGTTTTTT

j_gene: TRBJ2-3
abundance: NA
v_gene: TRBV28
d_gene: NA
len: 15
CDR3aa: CASSLGGGDTDTQYF
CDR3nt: TGTGCCAGCAGTTTGGGCGGGGGCGACACAGATACGCAGTATTTT

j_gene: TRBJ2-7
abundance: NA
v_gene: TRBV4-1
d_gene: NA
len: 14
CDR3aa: CASSQKLGAYEQYF
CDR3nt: TGCGCCAGCAGCCAAAAGCTAGGAGCCTACGAGCAGTACTTC

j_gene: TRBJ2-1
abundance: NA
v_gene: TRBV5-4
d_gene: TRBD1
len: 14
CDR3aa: CASSERDRHFEQFF
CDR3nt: TGTGCCAGCAGCGAACGGGACAGACACTTTGAGCAGTTCTTC

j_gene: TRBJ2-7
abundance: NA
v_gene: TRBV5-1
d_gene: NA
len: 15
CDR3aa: CASSLTASTSYEQYF
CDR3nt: TGCGCCAGCAGCTTGACAGCCTCAACCTCCTACGAGCAGTACTTC

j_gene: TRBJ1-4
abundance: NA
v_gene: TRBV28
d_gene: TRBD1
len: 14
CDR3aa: CASNTGVSNEKLFF
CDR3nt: TGTGCCAGCAATACAGGGGTTTCTAATGAAAAACTGTTTTTT

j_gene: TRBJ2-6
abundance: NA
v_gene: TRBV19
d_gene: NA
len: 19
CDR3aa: CASSIGFGRGSPGANVLTF
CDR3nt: TGTGCCAGTAGTATCGGCTTTGGAAGGGGATCGCCTGGGGCCAACGTCCTGACTTTC

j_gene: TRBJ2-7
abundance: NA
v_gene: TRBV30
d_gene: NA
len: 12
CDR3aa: CAWSGIALEQYF
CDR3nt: TGTGCCTGGAGCGGGATAGCGCTCGAGCAGTACTTC

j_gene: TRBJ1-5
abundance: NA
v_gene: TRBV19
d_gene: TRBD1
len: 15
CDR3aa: CASSSRQGADQPQHF
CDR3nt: TGTGCCAGTAGTAGCAGACAGGGGGCGGACCAGCCCCAGCATTTT

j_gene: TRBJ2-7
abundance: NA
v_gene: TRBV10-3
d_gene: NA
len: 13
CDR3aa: CAISAGVSYEQYF
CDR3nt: TGTGCCATCAGTGCCGGGGTTTCCTACGAGCAGTACTTC

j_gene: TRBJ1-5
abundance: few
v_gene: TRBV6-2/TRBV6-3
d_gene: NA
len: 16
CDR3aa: CASSYSVTDSNQPQHF
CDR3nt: TGTGCCAGCAGTTACTCAGTGACAGATAGCAATCAGCCCCAGCATTTT

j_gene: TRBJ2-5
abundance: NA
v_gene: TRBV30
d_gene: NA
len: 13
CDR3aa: CAWRSGVAETQYF
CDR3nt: TGTGCCTGGAGGTCTGGGGTAGCGGAGACCCAGTACTTC

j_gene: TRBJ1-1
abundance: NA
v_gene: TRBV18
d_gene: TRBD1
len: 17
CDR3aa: CASSPPGVVQGASEAFF
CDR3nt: TGTGCCAGCTCACCACCGGGGGTAGTCCAGGGGGCTTCTGAAGCTTTCTTT

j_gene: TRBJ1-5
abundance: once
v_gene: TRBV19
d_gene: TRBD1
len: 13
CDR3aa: CASKGQSNQPQHF
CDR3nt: TGTGCCAGCAAGGGACAGAGCAATCAGCCCCAGCATTTT

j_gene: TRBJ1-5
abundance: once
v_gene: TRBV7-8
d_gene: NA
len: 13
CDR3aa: CASSLGQQGPQHF
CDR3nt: TGTGCCAGCAGCTTAGGGCAACAGGGGCCCCAGCATTTT

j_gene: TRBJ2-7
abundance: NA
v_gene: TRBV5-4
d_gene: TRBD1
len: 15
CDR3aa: CASSPDRGYSYEQYF
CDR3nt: TGTGCCAGCAGCCCCGACAGGGGTTATTCCTACGAGCAGTACTTC

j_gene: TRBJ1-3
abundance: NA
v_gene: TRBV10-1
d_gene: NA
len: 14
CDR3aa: CASSLRFSGNTIYF
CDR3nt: TGCGCCAGCAGTCTCAGGTTCTCTGGAAACACCATATATTTT

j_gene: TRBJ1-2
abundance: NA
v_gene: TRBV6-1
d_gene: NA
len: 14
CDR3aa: CASSEDYFGYGYTF
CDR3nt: TGTGCCAGCAGTGAAGACTACTTCGGCTATGGCTACACCTTC

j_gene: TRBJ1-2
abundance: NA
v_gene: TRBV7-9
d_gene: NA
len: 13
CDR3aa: CASSSPKEYGYTF
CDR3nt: TGTGCCAGCAGCTCACCTAAGGAGTATGGCTACACCTTC

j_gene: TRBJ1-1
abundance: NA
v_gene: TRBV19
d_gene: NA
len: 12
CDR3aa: CASSSSYTEAFF
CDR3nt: TGTGCCAGTAGTAGTTCCTACACTGAAGCTTTCTTT

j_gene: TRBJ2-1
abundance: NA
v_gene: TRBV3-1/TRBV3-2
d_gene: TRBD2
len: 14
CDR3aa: CASKRRDYYNEQFF
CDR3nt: TGTGCCAGTAAACGCCGGGACTACTACAATGAGCAGTTCTTC

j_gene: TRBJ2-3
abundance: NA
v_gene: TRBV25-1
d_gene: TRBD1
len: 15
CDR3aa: CASSDRDRVTDTQYF
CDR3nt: TGTGCCAGCAGTGACCGGGACAGGGTCACAGATACGCAGTATTTT

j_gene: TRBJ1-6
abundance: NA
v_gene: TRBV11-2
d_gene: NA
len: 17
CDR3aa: CASRYSIPRGGNSPLHF
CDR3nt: TGTGCCAGCAGATACTCCATCCCGAGGGGAGGTAATTCACCCCTCCACTTT

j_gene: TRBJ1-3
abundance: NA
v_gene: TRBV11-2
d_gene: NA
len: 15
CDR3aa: CASSLGPGSGNTIYF
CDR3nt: TGTGCCAGCAGCTTAGGGCCGGGCTCTGGAAACACCATATATTTT

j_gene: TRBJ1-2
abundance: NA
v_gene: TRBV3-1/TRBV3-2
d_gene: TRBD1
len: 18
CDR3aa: CASSQDIPTGRNFYGYTF
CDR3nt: TGTGCCAGCAGCCAAGATATCCCGACAGGGAGGAACTTCTATGGCTACACCTTC

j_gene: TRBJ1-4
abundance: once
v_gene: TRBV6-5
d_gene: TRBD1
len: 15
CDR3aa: CASRLYGTGSEKLFF
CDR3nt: TGTGCCAGCAGACTCTATGGGACAGGCAGTGAAAAACTGTTTTTT

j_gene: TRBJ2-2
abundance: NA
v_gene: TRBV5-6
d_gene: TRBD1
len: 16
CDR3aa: CASSLDRVIVPGELFF
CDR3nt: TGTGCCAGCAGCCTAGACAGGGTAATTGTTCCCGGGGAGCTGTTTTTT

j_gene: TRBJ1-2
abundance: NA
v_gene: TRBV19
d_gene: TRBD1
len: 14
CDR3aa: CASRTPGQGYGYTF
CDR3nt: TGTGCCAGTAGGACGCCGGGACAGGGGTATGGCTACACCTTC

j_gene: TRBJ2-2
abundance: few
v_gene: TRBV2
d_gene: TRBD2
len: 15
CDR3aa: CASSTSGGRTGELFF
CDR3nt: TGTGCCAGCAGTACAAGCGGGGGGCGCACCGGGGAGCTGTTTTTT

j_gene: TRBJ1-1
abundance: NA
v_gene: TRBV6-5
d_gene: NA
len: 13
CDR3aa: CASRKDSFTEAFF
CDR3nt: TGTGCCAGCAGGAAAGACAGTTTCACTGAAGCTTTCTTT

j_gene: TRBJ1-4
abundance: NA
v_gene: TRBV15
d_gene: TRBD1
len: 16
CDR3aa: CATSRVGRQGYEKLFF
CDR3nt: TGTGCCACCAGCAGAGTGGGTAGACAGGGGTATGAAAAACTGTTTTTT

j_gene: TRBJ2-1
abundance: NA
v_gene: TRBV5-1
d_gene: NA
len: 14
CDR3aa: CASTSASSYNEQFF
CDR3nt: TGCGCCAGCACCAGCGCGAGCTCCTACAATGAGCAGTTCTTC

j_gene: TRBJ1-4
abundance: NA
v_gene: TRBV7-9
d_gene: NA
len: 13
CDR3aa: CASRGRGGEKLFF
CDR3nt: TGTGCCAGCAGAGGCAGGGGTGGTGAAAAACTGTTTTTT

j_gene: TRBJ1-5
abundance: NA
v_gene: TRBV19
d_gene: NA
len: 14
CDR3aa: CASSIFQSNQPQHF
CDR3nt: TGTGCCAGTAGTATCTTCCAGAGCAATCAGCCCCAGCATTTT

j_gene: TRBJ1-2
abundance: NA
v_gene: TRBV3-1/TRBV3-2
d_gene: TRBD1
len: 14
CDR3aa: CASSNHDRGGGYTF
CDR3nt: TGTGCCAGCAGCAATCACGACAGGGGTGGCGGCTACACCTTC

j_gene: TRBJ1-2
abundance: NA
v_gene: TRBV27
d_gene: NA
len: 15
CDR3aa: CASSPRGYRDYGYTF
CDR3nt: TGTGCCAGCAGCCCAAGAGGCTATCGAGACTATGGCTACACCTTC